A single sample gave rise to the 32 T cell receptor beta chains below, sequenced in a study of T cell clonotyping in hematopoietic cell transplantation. Sequenced by immunoSEQ multiplex PCR; TCRdb stores in-frame clones only, minus some. The table lists roughly 10,000 clones, around 90% of them singletons. Specimen: PBMCs, collected 180 days after allogeneic stem cell transplant. These receptors were obtained from a male patient aged 60-69 years who had an allogeneic stem cell transplant from an unrelated donor, so the T cells may come from the graft donor. Some clones in this sample may be carry-over from other donors' samples.

The gene calls are TRBV7-3 and TRBJ1-1; TRBD1 agrees at 7 bases. J lost 10 bases, V lost 0 bases, and 11 bases had no gene match. Germline V gene lookup returns CDR1 SGHTA and CDR2 FQGTGA. The CDR3 loop spans 15 amino acids. In nucleotides, the CDR3 is TGTGCCAGCAGCTTAACTGGACAGGCCGGAGTGGGAGCTTTCTTT. This encodes CASSLTGQAGVGAFF.

The chain links TRBV4-3 to TRBJ2-3; 11 positions match TRBD2. The junction had 5 bases not matched to a gene; V was cut back by 0 bases and J by 0 bases. The CDR3 spans 18 residues. Germline CDR1 reads LGHNA; CDR2 reads YSLEER. This CDR3 reads CASSQDLAGGLSTDTQYF. CDR3 sequence (DNA): TGCGCCAGCAGCCAAGACCTAGCGGGGGGACTTAGCACAGATACGCAGTATTTT.

This chain connects TRBV4-3 to TRBJ2-7; D gene ambiguous. Per the germline V gene, CDR1 is LGHNA and CDR2 is YSLEER. The ends were cut back, 1 base at V and 3 bases at J, with 10 bases in the middle. This CDR3 has 14 amino acids. The CDR3 protein is CASSQGRWDYEQYF. The CDR3 DNA follows: TGCGCCAGCAGCCAAGGCAGGTGGGACTACGAGCAGTACTTC.

The rearrangement uses TRBV9 and TRBJ2-1; 12 nucleotides match TRBD2. CDR1 is SGDLS, CDR2 YYNGEE, per germline. The CDR3 has 15 residues. Germline trimming cut 1 base from V and 6 bases from J; bases unmatched to any gene: 2. For the CDR3, the DNA is TGTGCCAGCAGCGTACTAGCGGGGGGGTTCAATGAGCAGTTCTTC. Amino acid sequence: CASSVLAGGFNEQFF.

The V call is TRBV7-2, the J call TRBJ2-3; D perhaps matches TRBD2 (7 bases). The germline gives CDR1 SGHTA, CDR2 FQGNSA. Deletions cut 0 bases from V and 8 bases from J, with 18 bases between. The CDR3 is 16 residues long. In nucleotides, the CDR3 is TGTGCCAGCAGCTTAGCCCTAATGGGGGGGCCGGGTACGCAGTATTTT. Translated, it gives CASSLALMGGPGTQYF.

This sequence joins TRBV29-1 and TRBJ2-3; unclear D gene. The CDR3 spans 10 residues. Germline V gives CDR1 SQVTM, CDR2 ANQGSEA. Trimming removed 4 bases from V and 6 bases from J, with 5 bases in between. CDR3 nucleotides: TGCAGCGTTGCTTGGGATACGCAGTATTTT. Its protein product is CSVAWDTQYF.

The gene calls are TRBV7-2 and TRBJ1-4; D is ambiguous. This CDR3 spans 16 amino acids. The germline V gene encodes CDR1 SGHTA and CDR2 FQGNSA. The germline V and J ends were trimmed by 1 base and 1 base, with 10 bases remaining between them. The CDR3 spells CASSLGPGLTNEKLFF. CDR3 bases: TGTGCCAGCAGCTTAGGGCCCGGGTTAACTAATGAAAAACTGTTTTTT.

The gene calls are TRBV7-9 and TRBJ1-1, with D hard to call. The V and J ends lost 3 bases and 1 base respectively, with 6 bases between them. Germline loops: CDR1 SEHNR, CDR2 FQNEAQ (reference sequence). This CDR3 contains 13 residues. CDR3 sequence: CASSFNGNTEAFF. The CDR3 bases are TGTGCCAGCAGCTTTAACGGGAACACTGAAGCTTTCTTT.

The chain uses TRBV12-5 and TRBJ2-7, with a possible D match to TRBD2 (5 bases). CDR1 and CDR2 (germline): LGHNT, FRNRAP. CDR3 length: 14 residues. The germline V and J ends were trimmed by 6 bases and 7 bases, with 19 bases remaining between them. CDR3 in DNA: TGTGCTAGTGGCCAAGGACTGAACCTCCTGGAGCAGTACTTC. Its translation: CASGQGLNLLEQYF.

The chain joins TRBV5-1 to TRBJ2-7, with D hard to call. The length of the CDR3 is 13 residues. The germline CDR1 and CDR2 sequences are SGHRS and YFSETQ. The germline V and J ends were trimmed by 1 base and 3 bases, with 8 bases remaining between them. The CDR3 sequence: CASSLPTGYEQYF. The CDR3 region has the DNA TGCGCCAGCAGCTTGCCTACGGGCTACGAGCAGTACTTC.

This rearrangement joins TRBV21-1 to TRBJ2-3; the table's D call of TRBD2 was not tested on the DNA. TRBV21-1 has pseudogene status. This CDR3 is built from 13 residues. The CDR3 here is CASSKADPAAQYF. The CDR3 DNA reads TGTGCCAGCAGCAAAGCCGACCCAGCGGCGCAGTATTTT.

V gene TRBV5-1 combines with J gene TRBJ2-5, with 12 bases aligning to TRBD1. This CDR3 is 19 amino acids long. The V gene end was trimmed by 4 bases and the J gene end by 4 bases; junction bases not matched to a gene: 17. The germline CDR1 and CDR2 sequences are SGHRS and YFSETQ. CDR3 sequence: CASSIGDRGRRLGSETQYF. The DNA of the CDR3 is TGCGCCAGCAGCATCGGGGACAGGGGGCGACGGTTGGGGTCAGAGACCCAGTACTTC.

The V call is TRBV7-2, the J call TRBJ1-1; 7 nucleotides agree with TRBD1. V was pared by 6 bases and J by 2 bases, with 3 bases of the junction left unmatched. Germline CDR1 and CDR2: SGHTA and FQGNSA. This CDR3 has 13 amino acids. CDR3 loop: CASSGQANTEAFF. The CDR3 DNA reads as TGTGCCAGCAGTGGACAGGCAAACACTGAAGCTTTCTTT.

The rearrangement joins TRBV10-3 to TRBJ2-3; no definite D call. The V gene lost 7 bases and the J gene lost 6 bases, with 17 bases spanning the gap. The germline CDR1 and CDR2 sequences are ENHRY and SYGVKD. The CDR3 is 14 amino acids. The CDR3 coding sequence is TGTGCCATCAAAGCCGTGAGTGAGTCCGATACGCAGTATTTT. The encoded protein is CAIKAVSESDTQYF.

In the case of this clone: A read error may produce the germline difference seen at one junction end. This chain joins TRBV7-7 and TRBJ2-7, with 8 bases aligning to TRBD1. Germline CDR1 is SSHAT and CDR2 is FNYEAQ (reference sequence). This CDR3 region has 15 residues. The CDR3 DNA is TGTGCTAGCAGCCCCGGGACAGGATTATCTTACGAGCAGTACTTC. It encodes CASSPGTGLSYEQYF. Based on the CDR3 plus reference TRBV7-7 and TRBJ2-7, the full variable domain is GAGVSQSPRYKVTKRGQDVTLRCDPISSHATLYWYQQALGQGPEFLTYFNYEAQPDKSGLPSDRFSAERPEGSISTLTIQRTEQRDSAMYRCASSPGTGLSYEQYFGPGTRLTVT.

In regard to this clone: At one boundary the junction diverges from the germline segment, which might be a read error. The chain has TRBV7-7 and TRBJ2-5; no clear D. The CDR3 runs 11 residues. Germline V lookup: CDR1 SSHAT, CDR2 FNYEAQ (reference sequence). Here the CDR3 DNA reads TGTGCTAGCAGCTTTAGGGAGACCCAGTACTTC. Translated, it gives CASSFRETQYF.

The rearrangement uses TRBV10-3 and TRBJ1-6; D is undetermined. The CDR3 consists of 14 residues. The V end lost 8 bases, the J end lost 7 bases, and 15 bases lay between the germline ends. The V gene's germline CDR1 is ENHRY and CDR2 SYGVKD. The CDR3 region is CAIAAVAENSPLHF. The CDR3 nucleotides are TGTGCCATCGCCGCGGTAGCCGAAAATTCACCCCTCCACTTT.

There are a few counts of this clone. The chain recombines TRBV5-4 with TRBJ2-3; D tentatively reads TRBD1 or TRBD2 (5 bases each). From germline, CDR1 is SGHNT and CDR2 YYREEE (reference sequence). Trimming took off 4 bases at V and 0 bases at J, with 24 bases between the two ends. The CDR3 extends over 19 amino acids. The CDR3 here is CASSGALTLGTASTDTQYF. As DNA, the CDR3 is TGTGCCAGCAGCGGCGCACTAACTTTGGGGACGGCTAGCACAGATACGCAGTATTTT.

The J gene is TRBJ1-3, the V gene TRBV4-3, with TRBD1 as a possible D gene (5 bases). CDR1 and CDR2 (germline): LGHNA, YSLEER. The V and J ends lost 0 bases and 0 bases respectively, with 15 bases between them. The CDR3 spans 18 residues. In DNA form, the CDR3 reads TGCGCCAGCAGCCAAGATGTAGGAGGGGATAGCTCTGGAAACACCATATATTTT. It is translated as CASSQDVGGDSSGNTIYF.

This chain connects TRBV6-5 to TRBJ1-2; 7 nucleotides align to TRBD1. The CDR3 is 13 residues long. V trimming: 6 bases; J trimming: 5 bases; junction bases outside the gene matches: 6. Germline values: CDR1 MNHEY, CDR2 SVGAGI. CDR3 sequence (DNA): TGTGCCAGCAGCCAGGGACAGTTATATGGCTACACCTTC. Translated, it gives CASSQGQLYGYTF.

This chain joins TRBV13 and TRBJ2-3; 12 bases align to TRBD2. The J segment lost 5 bases and the V segment lost 2 bases, leaving 5 bases of the junction unmatched. Germline CDR1 reads PRHDT; CDR2 reads FYEKMQ (reference sequence). The CDR3 runs 16 residues. The CDR3 region is CASSLSELAGGDTQYF. The CDR3 DNA is TGTGCCAGCAGCTTATCGGAACTAGCGGGGGGAGATACGCAGTATTTT. The full variable domain, with the rest looked up from reference TRBV13 and TRBJ2-3, is AAGVIQSPRHLIKEKRETATLKCYPIPRHDTVYWYQQGPGQDPQFLISFYEKMQSDKGSIPDRFSAQQFSDYHSELNMSSLELGDSALYFCASSLSELAGGDTQYFGPGTRLTVL.

This clone has more than one count but fewer than ten. The CDR3: CAWRHEPDSENTDTQYF. The CDR3 DNA reads TGTGCCTGGAGACACGAGCCGGACTCAGAAAACACAGATACGCAGTATTTT. This rearrangement joins TRBV30 to TRBJ2-3; TRBD2 might be the D (5 bases). The CDR3 sequence is 17 residues long. With 3 bases removed from V and 2 bases from J, the gap between germline ends came to 21 bases. Germline V lookup: CDR1 GTSNPN, CDR2 SVGIG (reference sequence).

V is TRBV25-1 and J is TRBJ1-2, with D possibly being TRBD1 (6 bases). The CDR3 is 12 residues long. Germline V gene sequence: CDR1 MGHDK, CDR2 SYGVNS. Trimming took 8 bases from V and 4 from J, leaving 11 bases between them. The CDR3 nucleotides read TGTGCCAGCGGGGGGACAAGCTATGGCTACACCTTC. This gives the protein CASGGTSYGYTF.

The V call is TRBV9, the J call TRBJ2-7, with 9 bases identical to TRBD1. V lost 0 bases and J lost 4; bases outside the gene matches: 2. There are 14 residues in the CDR3. The germline V gene has CDR1 SGDLS and CDR2 YYNGEE. The CDR3 sequence: CASSVEGQGYEQYF. The CDR3 DNA reads TGTGCCAGCAGCGTAGAGGGACAGGGTTACGAGCAGTACTTC.

The chain has TRBV7-9 and TRBJ1-1, with 8 bases that match TRBD1. Germline V lookup: CDR1 SEHNR, CDR2 FQNEAQ (reference sequence). The CDR3 runs 15 residues. The V gene end was trimmed by 5 bases and the J gene end by 1 base; junction bases not matched to a gene: 6. The CDR3, as DNA: TGTGCCAGCAGCCCGAGGACAGGGAGGAACACTGAAGCTTTCTTT. Protein: CASSPRTGRNTEAFF.

The genes are TRBV10-3 and TRBJ1-1; D gene ambiguous. V lost 4 bases and J lost 0, with 6 bases in between. CDR1 is ENHRY, CDR2 SYGVKD, per germline. The CDR3 has 13 residues. This chain's CDR3 is CAISASMNTEAFF. Written as DNA, the CDR3 is TGTGCCATCAGTGCTTCTATGAACACTGAAGCTTTCTTT.

This sequence joins TRBV7-2 and TRBJ1-6; D gene uncertain. The CDR3 spans 12 residues. Per the germline V gene, CDR1 is SGHTA and CDR2 is FQGNSA. Trimming stripped 3 bases from V and 7 bases from J, with 4 bases between. The CDR3 loop is CASSFRNSPLHF. In DNA, the CDR3 is TGTGCCAGCAGCTTCCGAAATTCACCCCTCCACTTT. The entire variable domain, with the rest obtained from reference TRBV7-2 and TRBJ1-6, is as follows: GAGVSQSPSNKVTEKGKDVELRCDPISGHTALYWYRQSLGQGLEFLIYFQGNSAPDKSGLPSDRFSAERTGGSVSTLTIQRTQQEDSAVYLCASSFRNSPLHFGNGTRLTVT.

The chain has TRBV6-6 and TRBJ1-4; no reliable D call. Germline V CDR1 and CDR2: MNHNY, SVGAGI (reference sequence). This CDR3 is built from 14 residues. Trimming cost V 0 bases and J 8 bases, with 10 bases left between them. For the CDR3, the DNA is TGTGCCAGCAGTTACTCAGGGATCGGCGAAAAACTGTTTTTT. Its protein is CASSYSGIGEKLFF.

The J gene is TRBJ1-5, the V gene TRBV5-1; 8 bases fit TRBD1. After removal of 4 bases from V and 6 bases from J, the junction contained 9 bases not matched to a gene. The CDR3 consists of 15 residues. Germline assignment: CDR1 SGHRS and CDR2 YFSETQ. The CDR3, as DNA: TGCGCCAGCAGCCCCGGGACAGGTCGGGGTCAGCCCCAGCATTTT. Its translation: CASSPGTGRGQPQHF.

V and J are TRBV29-1 and TRBJ2-7; D may correspond to TRBD1 or TRBD2 (6 bases each). Trimming pared 7 bases from V and 4 bases from J, leaving 17 bases between. Per germline, CDR1 SQVTM and CDR2 ANQGSEA. The CDR3 spans 13 residues. The CDR3 sequence is CSAGLGAGYEQYF. The CDR3 nucleotides are TGCAGCGCCGGCTTGGGGGCGGGATACGAGCAGTACTTC.

The rearrangement joins TRBV5-1 to TRBJ2-7; tentatively, D is TRBD2 (6 bases). Germline V lookup: CDR1 SGHRS, CDR2 YFSETQ. The CDR3 loop spans 16 amino acids. Trimming stripped 1 base from V and 3 bases from J, with 17 bases between. The CDR3 region is CASSLQWRGVGYEQYF. CDR3 sequence (DNA): TGCGCCAGCAGCTTGCAGTGGCGCGGGGTAGGCTACGAGCAGTACTTC.

This clone came up once. CDR3 loop: CSVEIAGGIYGYTF. The CDR3 DNA sequence: TGCAGCGTTGAAATTGCAGGAGGGATCTATGGCTACACCTTC. The genes are TRBV29-1 and TRBJ1-2; D gene unclear. This CDR3 has 14 amino acids. Trimming removed 2 bases at V and 4 bases at J, with 14 bases between. Germline CDR1 SQVTM, CDR2 ANQGSEA.